This T cell receptor (beta chain) derives from a study of CD8 T cells in ankylosing spondylitis. General study points: Disease-linked clones reportedly concentrated significantly in matched ankylosing spondylitis synovial fluid. Ankylosing spondylitis blood seemed to carry a telltale TCR beta motif made of several highly homologous variants. Earlier authors reported some of these motif variants in reactive arthritis synovial fluid and blood.

Library preparation for TCR beta used quantitative 5'-RACE with molecular barcodes. From the 5' RACE reads, TCRdb called clonotypes with MiXCR, one entry per CDR3 protein. Of 700,000 to 850,000 distinct CDR3 sequences listed, 10% to 15% were seen once; the top ten hold less than 0.65%. For this clonotype: Its cognate antigen is unknown.

Trimming cost V 7 bases and J 2 bases, with 21 bases left between them. This CDR3 has 16 residues. CDR1 and CDR2 (germline): DFQATT, SNEGSKA (reference sequence). This rearrangement joins TRBV20-1 to TRBJ1-5; a weak D match, TRBD1 (6 bases). This TCR was sampled from a male donor with ankylosing spondylitis. Sample: blood, either unsorted or a sorted T cell fraction (not recorded which). CDR3 protein: CSVPLKRSGGNQPQHF. CDR3 bases: TGCAGTGTTCCTCTTAAGCGGTCAGGGGGCAATCAGCCCCAGCATTTT.